Detailed here is one TCR beta chain. The entry originates in a study of blood T cell repertoires in COVID-19. As for the study in general: Whether acute or convalescent, the COVID-19 samples came from the United States, Italy and Spain.

V was clipped by 4 bases and J by 5 bases; unmatched bases: 10. Germline CDR1 reads MNHEY; CDR2 reads SVGEGT. The length of the CDR3 is 16 residues. Enrolled during active infection, Seattle patients were then followed longitudinally. The protocol was immunoSEQ multiplex PCR, while the TCRdb copy is restricted to in-frame clones and leaves out a portion. The sample comprises around 280,000 clones, about nine tenths of which are singletons, and approximately 11% rests with the top ten. V usage is TRBV6-2 or TRBV6-3 and J usage is TRBJ2-7, with 11 positions matching TRBD2. Sample: peripheral blood. This clonotype was sampled from a woman in her 30s with COVID-19, enrolled during active disease. CDR3 in DNA: TGTGCCAGCAGTTCGACTTTGACTAGCGGGGTCCACGAGCAGTACTTC. Protein: CASSSTLTSGVHEQYF.